This T cell receptor beta chain emerged from a study of shared clonotypes between healthy human individuals. Points from the study as a whole: Clonotypes not shared had lower generation probabilities than those common to all four donors.

The CDR3 length is 14 residues. Looked up from germline, CDR1 is MNHEY and CDR2 is SMNVEV (reference sequence). The trim removed 7 bases at V and 4 bases at J, leaving 9 bases unmatched. Using immunoSEQ multiplex PCR, the repertoire was profiled, and TCRdb retains in-frame clones only, with some absent. Altogether about 960,000 clones are present, approximately 76% being singletons, with the ten largest covering approximately 1.5%. Of note for this clone: Its antigen is unknown.

The sequence came from a man aged 18 to 30 in good health. Sequenced sample: memory CD4+ T cells sorted from blood. Regarding subset: CD45RA-negative fraction. This sequence joins TRBV27 and TRBJ1-2; 7 bases match TRBD1. CDR3 protein: CASKAPGQIYGYTF. DNA of the CDR3: TGTGCCAGCAAGGCCCCGGGACAGATCTATGGCTACACCTTC.